Reported below is one TCR beta chain. This clone's antigen is unknown. No clone much larger than this one lies a single base away; base qualities are absent. The sample is drawn from a study of CD8+ T cells in alopecia areata (dated by TCRdb to between 2018 and 2020). General notes on the study: The treated patients, all with moderate-to-severe alopecia areata, were enrolled in an open-label pilot trial of oral tofacitinib given at 5 to 10 mg twice daily. Tofacitinib was given for 6 to 18 months, followed by 6 months of follow-up off drug to assess delayed response and recurrence. The study used high-throughput TCRbeta sequencing to examine T cell clonal expansion in alopecia areata, in both the C3H/HeJ mouse model and human patients. Scalp tissue and sorted CD4+ and CD8+ peripheral blood T cells from patchy and totalis/universalis alopecia areata patients and from healthy controls were covered by human TCRbeta sequencing. Biopsies were taken from tofacitinib-treated patients at baseline and at 4 and 24 weeks of treatment, and a later scalp biopsy was taken in several of the tofacitinib-treated patients. Clonality in the scalp was compared among normal scalp (n=4), patchy alopecia areata scalp (n=8), and alopecia totalis/universalis scalp (n=8). RNA was obtained with the PAXgene miRNA kit for fixed scalp, the miRNeasy kit for PBMCs, and the RNeasy kit for mouse skin. Amplification of TCRbeta CDR3 regions was done by immunoSEQ multiplex PCR using 35 Vbeta forward primers and 13 Jbeta reverse primers.

The study at large found these results: Unlike mouse skin, which is dominated by gammadelta T cells, normal human skin has resident alphabeta T cells that are also sequenced, and this complicates analysis of the scalp TCR repertoire. TCR sequences shared between patients were less clear than in mice, possibly partly because of HLA diversity in the patient population. Higher clonality and more expanded CD8+ clones were observed in lesional scalp than in normal scalp, particularly in alopecia totalis/universalis, a finding suggestive of antigenic drive.

The protocol used for the library was the immunoSEQ multiplex PCR assay. For TCR sequencing, RNA was extracted from every sample and reverse transcribed into cDNA to serve as template. First-strand cDNA was synthesized using SuperScript III with a 2:1 mix of oligo-dT and random hexamers. A synthetic immune receptor repertoire was used to gauge amplification bias, and whatever bias remained was removed computationally. From the authors' description of their analysis: After raw reads were preprocessed to remove errors, the CDR3 was defined following IMGT conventions as running from the conserved cysteine to phenylalanine. To get clonality, Shannon entropy was normalized by log2 of the number of productive unique TCRs and the result was subtracted from 1. Scalp TCRbeta sequences were cross-referenced with sorted blood CD4 and CD8 repertoires so that the CD4 or CD8 identity of scalp clones could be inferred. TCRdb carries this immuneACCESS record with in-frame sequences only. Its versions omit some clonotypes, under half of them owing to an unresolved V gene in the studies checked, with the rest unexplained. Clone size and V and J calls were adopted from that table, with D and trimming inferred from the DNA. In this sample the table shows 100,000 to 150,000 clones, 45% to 50% of which occur a single time. The ten largest clones take up around 19% of the sample.

This specimen's time point label, interpreted: baseline before oral tofacitinib. Peripheral blood and lesional scalp punch biopsies were obtained from patients with alopecia areata. PBMCs were separated by density centrifugation and stained for CD3, CD4 and CD8, after which CD4+ and CD8+ T cells were sorted on a FACSAria. The CDR3 spans 15 residues, from the cysteine through the phenylalanine. The read is trimmed to its CDR3 DNA, 45 bases read in frame from base 1. The germline ends are 13 bases apart after V is trimmed by 0 bases and J by 3 bases. Based on the germline V gene, the CDR1 and CDR2 sequences are SGHRS and YFSETQ.

Here the sequenced sample was CD8+ T cells sorted from blood, taken at week 0. This clonotype originated in a human donor with alopecia areata. The receptor chain draws on TRBV5-1 and TRBJ2-7; TRBD1 might be the D gene, on 6 matching bases. The bases read TGCGCCAGCAGCTTGGTGGCAGGGGCTATCTACGAGCAGTACTTC. This is translated as CASSLVAGAIYEQYF.